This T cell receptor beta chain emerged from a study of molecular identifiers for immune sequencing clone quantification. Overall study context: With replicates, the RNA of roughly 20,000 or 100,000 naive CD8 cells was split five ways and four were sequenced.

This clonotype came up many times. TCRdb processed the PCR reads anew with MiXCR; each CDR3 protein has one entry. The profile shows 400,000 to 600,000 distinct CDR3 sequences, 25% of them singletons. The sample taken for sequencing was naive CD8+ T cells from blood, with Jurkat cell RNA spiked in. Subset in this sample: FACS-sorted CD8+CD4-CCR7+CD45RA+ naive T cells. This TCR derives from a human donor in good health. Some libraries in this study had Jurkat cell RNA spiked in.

CDR3 sequence: CASSTGTDFRETQYF. CDR3 bases: TGTGCCAGCAGCACCGGGACAGATTTTCGAGAGACCCAGTACTTC. The chain joins TRBV9 to TRBJ2-5; 7 bases agree with TRBD1. Germline-derived CDR1 and CDR2 are SGDLS and YYNGEE. The CDR3 has 15 residues. The V and J ends lost 4 bases and 4 bases, in that order; junction bases with no gene match: 10. Full variable domain (remainder filled in from reference TRBV9 and TRBJ2-5): DSGVTQTPKHLITATGQRVTLRCSPRSGDLSVYWYQQSLDQGLQFLIQYYNGEERAKGNILERFSAQQFPDLHSELNLSSLELGDSALYFCASSTGTDFRETQYFGPGTRLLVL.